Each of the 31 T cell receptor beta chains below was sequenced from the same sample in a study of CD8 T cells in Susac syndrome. RNA in amounts of roughly 0.5 to 1 ug was reverse transcribed with random hexamers. TCRdb redid the calling of the immunoSEQ multiplex PCR reads with MiXCR, one entry per CDR3 protein. The data contain about 160,000 distinct CDR3 sequences, roughly 94% of them singletons. The specimen was CD4+ T cells from PBMCs. The receptors were sampled from a human donor with multiple sclerosis.

The V and J genes are TRBV18 and TRBJ2-2; no clear D. Trimming cost V 6 bases and J 3 bases, with 8 bases left between them. The germline V gene encodes CDR1 KGHSH and CDR2 LQKENI. The CDR3 consists of 13 residues. Here the CDR3 DNA reads TGTGCCAGCTCCTTCCGTCACACCGGGGAGCTGTTTTTT. Its translation: CASSFRHTGELFF.

This chain links TRBV20-1 with TRBJ2-1; D is unclear. This CDR3 is built from 8 residues. V lost 6 bases to trimming and J lost 8 bases, with 2 bases between them. Germline values: CDR1 DFQATT, CDR2 SNEGSKA (reference sequence). The CDR3 sequence is CSAYEQFF. The CDR3, as DNA: TGCAGTGCGTATGAGCAGTTCTTC.

V gene TRBV5-4 combines with J gene TRBJ2-3; no firm D call. The germline V and J ends were trimmed by 2 bases and 6 bases, with 7 bases remaining between them. This CDR3 has 12 amino acids. Germline lookup yields CDR1 SGHNT and CDR2 YYREEE (reference sequence). The CDR3 sequence: CASSFLEDTQYF. For the CDR3, the DNA is TGTGCCAGCAGCTTCTTAGAGGATACGCAGTATTTT.

The chain employs TRBV25-1 and TRBJ2-7; D is uncertain. The CDR3 has 14 residues. In germline, CDR1 is MGHDK, CDR2 SYGVNS. V was shortened by 8 bases and J by 0 bases, with 14 bases between the two germline ends. Here the CDR3 reads CASVARASSYEQYF. For the CDR3, the DNA is TGTGCCAGCGTTGCCCGGGCTAGCTCCTACGAGCAGTACTTC.

The V call is TRBV5-6, the J call TRBJ2-7; TRBD1 is a possible D gene (6 bases). With 3 bases removed from V and 1 base from J, the gap between germline ends came to 20 bases. The CDR3 has 17 residues. Germline assignment: CDR1 SGHDT and CDR2 YYEEEE. The CDR3, as DNA: TGTGCCAGCAGCTCCCAGGGGACATTCCCAAGATCCTACGAGCAGTACTTC. Protein sequence: CASSSQGTFPRSYEQYF.

This chain uses TRBV23-1 with TRBJ1-5; 8 bases agree with TRBD1. TRBV23-1 is assigned to the ORF class and has an uncertain function. This CDR3 comprises 16 residues. The junction had 10 bases not matched to a gene; V was cut back by 6 bases and J by 3 bases. The chain's CDR3 is CASRLGGGQDNQPQHF. Here the CDR3 DNA reads TGCGCCAGCAGGCTCGGAGGGGGACAGGACAATCAGCCCCAGCATTTT.

The table lists this clonotype with a count of one. The V call is TRBV6-2 or TRBV6-3, the J call TRBJ2-1, with a possible D match to TRBD2 (6 bases). The CDR3 is 15 amino acids. CDR1 is MNHEY, CDR2 SVGEGT, per germline. V was cut by 11 bases and J by 1 base, with 18 bases left in between. The CDR3 DNA sequence: TGTGCCTGCAACACCGGAGGGCTTTCCTACAATGAGCAGTTCTTC. It translates to CACNTGGLSYNEQFF.

The CDR3 nucleotides are TGCAGTGCTCCTCGTACCACTTCTGAAGCTTTCTTT. Translating gives CSAPRTTSEAFF. The chain uses TRBV20-1 and TRBJ1-1; unclear D gene. The V end lost 5 bases, the J end lost 6 bases, and 13 bases lay between the germline ends. In germline, CDR1 is DFQATT, CDR2 SNEGSKA (reference sequence). The CDR3 spans 12 residues.

The chain carries TRBV30 and TRBJ1-1; TRBD1 might be the D (5 bases). V lost 5 bases and J lost 1, with 14 bases in between. This CDR3 is 14 amino acids long. From germline, CDR1 is GTSNPN and CDR2 SVGIG (reference sequence). For the CDR3, the DNA is TGTGCCTGGGGAAGGGGCCGGGGGAACACTGAAGCTTTCTTT. Encoded protein: CAWGRGRGNTEAFF.

This chain joins TRBV7-9 and TRBJ2-3; tentatively, D is TRBD2 (5 bases). The CDR3 is 16 amino acids. The V and J ends lost 5 bases and 5 bases respectively, with 20 bases between them. The germline CDR1 and CDR2 sequences are SEHNR and FQNEAQ (reference sequence). CDR3 sequence (DNA): TGTGCCAGCAGCCCGGCCACAGCGTTGGGAGTAGATACGCAGTATTTT. Its protein product is CASSPATALGVDTQYF. Supplemented by reference TRBV7-9 and TRBJ2-3, the full variable domain reads DTGVSQNPRHKITKRGQNVTFRCDPISEHNRLYWYRQTLGQGPEFLTYFQNEAQLEKSRLLSDRFSAERPKGSFSTLEIQRTEQGDSAMYLCASSPATALGVDTQYFGPGTRLTVL.

The V gene is TRBV5-6, the J gene TRBJ2-5, with D unclear. Germline-derived CDR1 and CDR2 are SGHDT and YYEEEE. Between the trimmed V and J ends, which lost 4 bases and 4 bases, there was a span of 11 bases. This CDR3 spans 13 amino acids. The CDR3: CASSRFSRETQYF. CDR3 coding DNA: TGTGCCAGCAGCCGTTTTTCTCGAGAGACCCAGTACTTC.

V and J are TRBV12-3 or TRBV12-4 and TRBJ2-7; 8 bases align to TRBD1. The CDR3 loop spans 13 amino acids. V lost 5 bases, J lost 7 bases, and 7 bases stayed unmatched. This CDR3 is CASSARQGLEQYF. The CDR3 nucleotides are TGTGCCAGCAGTGCGAGACAGGGGCTGGAGCAGTACTTC.

The J gene is TRBJ2-5, the V gene TRBV29-1; 7 bases are a match to TRBD2. V was pared by 6 bases and J by 4 bases, with 2 bases of the junction left unmatched. Germline V gene data show CDR1 as SQVTM and CDR2 as ANQGSEA. The CDR3 consists of 11 residues. CDR3 sequence: CSVLAGETQYF. The DNA of the CDR3 is TGCAGCGTATTAGCGGGAGAGACCCAGTACTTC.

This rearrangement joins TRBV18 to TRBJ1-2; TRBD1 matches at 8 bases. The CDR3 totals 17 residues. Germline CDR1 is KGHSH and CDR2 is LQKENI. V lost 0 bases and J lost 4; bases outside the gene matches: 10. CDR3 region: CASSPPGQATGGYGYTF. The CDR3 DNA follows: TGTGCCAGCTCACCACCGGGACAGGCCACCGGGGGCTATGGCTACACCTTC.

V usage is TRBV28 and J usage is TRBJ1-1; no clear D. There are 13 residues in the CDR3. Germline CDR1 reads MDHEN; CDR2 reads SYDVKM. Trimming shortened V by 5 bases and J by 4 bases, and 11 bases separated the two germline ends. Here the CDR3 DNA reads TGTGCCAGCAGTGAGGGATCGGGCACTGAAGCTTTCTTT. It yields the protein CASSEGSGTEAFF.

This sequence joins TRBV3-1 and TRBJ2-3, with D unclear. The CDR3 covers 13 residues. The ends were cut back, 3 bases at V and 0 bases at J, with 4 bases in the middle. The V gene's germline CDR1 is LGHDT and CDR2 YNNKEL (reference sequence). CDR3 in amino acids: CASSHGSTDTQYF. The CDR3 DNA reads as TGTGCCAGCAGCCACGGGAGCACAGATACGCAGTATTTT.

The V call is TRBV2, the J call TRBJ1-1; a weak D match, TRBD1 (5 bases). The CDR3 has 14 residues. V lost 5 bases and J lost 9, with 19 bases in between. Per germline, CDR1 SNHLY and CDR2 FYNNEI. The CDR3 protein is CASSFVRDVPKAFF. The CDR3 DNA follows: TGTGCCAGCAGTTTCGTCCGGGACGTCCCAAAAGCTTTCTTT.

CDR3 sequence reads: CASTNAGVSSYEQYF. CDR3 sequence (DNA): TGTGCCAGCACCAATGCGGGGGTTTCCTCCTACGAGCAGTACTTC. The V gene is TRBV12-3 or TRBV12-4, the J gene TRBJ2-7, with 7 bases that match TRBD2. The CDR3 loop spans 15 amino acids. J was trimmed by 0 bases and V by 7 bases; bases with no gene match: 9.

The chain employs TRBV6-5 and TRBJ1-2; maybe TRBD1 (5 bases). V lost 8 bases and J 2 bases, leaving 15 bases between the germline ends. Per the germline V gene, CDR1 is MNHEY and CDR2 is SVGAGI. The length of the CDR3 is 14 residues. For the CDR3, the DNA is TGTGCCAGCGGACCGACAGTGGGAAACTATGGCTACACCTTC. Translating gives CASGPTVGNYGYTF.

The CDR3: CSGSVSQETQYF. CDR3 DNA: TGCAGTGGTTCCGTCTCCCAAGAGACCCAGTACTTC. The V and J genes are TRBV20-1 and TRBJ2-5, with D hard to call. This CDR3 is 12 amino acids long. Trimming stripped 7 bases from V and 1 base from J, with 10 bases between. Per germline, CDR1 DFQATT and CDR2 SNEGSKA (reference sequence).

The chain recombines TRBV5-4 with TRBJ2-7, with 8 bases matching TRBD2. J lost 0 bases, V lost 8 bases, and 10 bases had no gene match. The CDR3 has 15 residues. Per the germline V gene, CDR1 is SGHNT and CDR2 is YYREEE (reference sequence). The CDR3 reads CASRGGSGSSYEQYF. The CDR3 nucleotides are TGTGCCAGTAGAGGGGGGAGCGGGAGCTCCTACGAGCAGTACTTC. Using reference TRBV5-4 and TRBJ2-7 for the parts outside the CDR3, the full variable domain is ETGVTQSPTHLIKTRGQQVTLRCSSQSGHNTVSWYQQALGQGPQFIFQYYREEENGRGNFPPRFSGLQFPNYSSELNVNALELDDSALYLCASRGGSGSSYEQYFGPGTRLTVT.

The chain uses TRBV27 and TRBJ1-2; D is possibly TRBD1 (6 bases). The germline gives CDR1 MNHEY, CDR2 SMNVEV (reference sequence). The CDR3 is made up of 15 amino acids. The V end lost 5 bases, the J end lost 1 base, and 14 bases lay between the germline ends. The CDR3 sequence is CASSGRGMVNYGYTF. The CDR3 bases are TGTGCCAGCAGTGGCAGGGGCATGGTTAACTATGGCTACACCTTC.

This chain links TRBV3-1 with TRBJ2-1; TRBD2 agrees at 9 bases. The V gene's germline CDR1 is LGHDT and CDR2 YNNKEL (reference sequence). With 4 bases clipped from V and 9 bases from J, the junction kept 7 bases outside the gene matches. This CDR3 spans 14 amino acids. The CDR3 nucleotides are TGTGCCAGCAGCCTAATAGCGGGAGTAGCTGAGCAGTTCTTC. It yields the protein CASSLIAGVAEQFF.

This sequence joins TRBV24-1 and TRBJ2-6; weak D call: TRBD1 (6 bases). The germline CDR1 and CDR2 sequences are KGHDR and SFDVKD. CDR3 length equals 15 residues. Deletions cut 4 bases from V and 2 bases from J, with 8 bases between. The CDR3 loop is CATSDHRAGANVLTF. The CDR3 DNA sequence: TGTGCCACCAGTGACCACAGGGCTGGGGCCAACGTCCTGACTTTC.

The V call is TRBV29-1, the J call TRBJ2-7, with TRBD1 identical over 7 bases. The CDR3 totals 13 residues. Germline lookup yields CDR1 SQVTM and CDR2 ANQGSEA. V dropped 6 bases and J dropped 1; count of bases not matched to a gene: 6. The CDR3 DNA sequence: TGCAGCGTGACCTCAGGGGGATCCTACGAGCAGTACTTC. This sequence encodes CSVTSGGSYEQYF.

The chain is built from TRBV5-1 and TRBJ2-1; tentatively, D is TRBD2 (5 bases). Between the trimmed V and J ends, which lost 0 bases and 6 bases, there was a span of 7 bases. Germline-derived CDR1 and CDR2 are SGHRS and YFSETQ. The CDR3 length is 13 residues. CDR3 DNA sequence: TGCGCCAGCAGCTTGGAAAGCGGCAATGAGCAGTTCTTC. Translating gives CASSLESGNEQFF.

This chain uses TRBV29-1 with TRBJ2-2; no reliable D call. Looked up from germline, CDR1 is SQVTM and CDR2 is ANQGSEA. V was pared by 7 bases and J by 7 bases, with 10 bases between. There are 11 residues in the CDR3. CDR3 amino acids: CSATIIGELFF. In DNA form, the CDR3 reads TGCAGCGCTACTATTATCGGGGAGCTGTTTTTT.

This chain joins TRBV27 and TRBJ2-7; 7 nucleotides align to TRBD1. The germline V gene has CDR1 MNHEY and CDR2 SMNVEV (reference sequence). The CDR3 covers 15 residues. V gave up 1 base and J gave up 2 bases; unmatched junction bases: 5. The CDR3 DNA reads TGTGCCAGCAGTTTATATGGGACAGATACCTACGAGCAGTACTTC. This codes for CASSLYGTDTYEQYF.

The chain recombines TRBV6-5 with TRBJ2-3; D is uncertain. In germline, CDR1 is MNHEY, CDR2 SVGAGI. The CDR3 runs 14 residues. Trimming took 2 bases from V and 3 from J, leaving 9 bases between them. This CDR3 reads CASSYARWTDTQYF. The CDR3 region has the DNA TGTGCCAGCAGTTACGCCCGATGGACAGATACGCAGTATTTT.

This clonotype was counted a single time. The chain links TRBV30 to TRBJ1-3; D remains ambiguous. The germline V gene has CDR1 GTSNPN and CDR2 SVGIG (reference sequence). The V and J ends lost 8 bases and 0 bases respectively, with 11 bases between them. The CDR3 is 13 amino acids. DNA for the CDR3: TGTGCCGGCCAAGTCAGCTCTGGAAACACCATATATTTT. It encodes CAGQVSSGNTIYF. Based on the CDR3 plus reference TRBV30 and TRBJ1-3, the full variable domain is SQTIHQWPATLVQPVGSPLSLECTVEGTSNPNLYWYRQAAGRGLQLLFYSVGIGQISSEVPQNLSASRPQDRQFILSSKKLLLSDSGFYLCAGQVSSGNTIYFGEGSWLTVV.

The rearrangement uses TRBV30 and TRBJ2-2; D is perhaps TRBD1 (6 bases). V was pared by 2 bases and J by 5 bases, with 12 bases between. The CDR3 consists of 14 residues. Germline-derived CDR1 and CDR2 are GTSNPN and SVGIG (reference sequence). The CDR3 DNA reads TGTGCCTGGAGTCGAGGGGGACCTACCGGGGAGCTGTTTTTT. Translated: CAWSRGGPTGELFF.